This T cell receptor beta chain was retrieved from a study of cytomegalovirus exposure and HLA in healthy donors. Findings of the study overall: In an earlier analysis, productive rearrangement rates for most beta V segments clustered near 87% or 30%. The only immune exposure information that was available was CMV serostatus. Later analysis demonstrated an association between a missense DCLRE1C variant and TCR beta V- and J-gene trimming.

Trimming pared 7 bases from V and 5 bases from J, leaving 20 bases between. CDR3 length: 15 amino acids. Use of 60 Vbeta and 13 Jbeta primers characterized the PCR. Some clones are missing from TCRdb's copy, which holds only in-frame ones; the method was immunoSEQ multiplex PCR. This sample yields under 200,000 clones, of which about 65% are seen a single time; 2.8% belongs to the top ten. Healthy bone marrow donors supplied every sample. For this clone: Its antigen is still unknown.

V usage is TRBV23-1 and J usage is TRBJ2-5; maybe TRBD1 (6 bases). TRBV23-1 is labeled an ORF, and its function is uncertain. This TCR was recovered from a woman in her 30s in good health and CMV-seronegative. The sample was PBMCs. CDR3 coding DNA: TGCGCCAGCATCCCAACAGGGCGGGTGTCGGAGACCCAGTACTTC. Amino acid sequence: CASIPTGRVSETQYF.